This T cell receptor (beta chain) appears in the sequencing data of a study of shared clonotypes between healthy human individuals. Clones were read by immunoSEQ multiplex PCR, and TCRdb kept only the in-frame ones, dropping some. The repertoire holds about 2.2 million clones, with 90% to 95% as singletons. CD45RO-negative, CCR7-positively selected cells formed the naive CD8 fraction, excluding terminally differentiated effector memory CD45RA+ cells. V dropped 10 bases and J dropped 2; count of bases not matched to a gene: 12. Germline loops: CDR1 MDHEN, CDR2 SYDVKM. This CDR3 has 15 amino acids. Source material: naive CD8+ T cells from PBMCs. The rearrangement links TRBV28 to TRBJ2-7; 9 nucleotides agree with TRBD1. This sequence was found in a man between 18 and 29 years old in good health. Some clones in this sample may be carry-over from other donors' samples. CDR3 DNA: TGTGCCACCCGGGACAGGGCTTCCGCTCCCTACGAGCAGTACTTC. Translation: CATRDRASAPYEQYF.